The sequence of this TCR beta chain was determined in a study of long-term antiretroviral therapy in people with HIV. Broader study findings: Neither ART adherence, viral resistance nor therapy changes were documented. When set beside controls, HIV repertoires had CDR3 length ranges that were narrower.

Remarks on this clone: Its antigen remains unidentified.

The V and J ends lost 3 bases and 7 bases respectively, with 19 bases between them. This CDR3 is built from 15 residues. Germline V gives CDR1 SGHTA, CDR2 FQGTGA. At survey level, the immunoSEQ assay was run in its v3.0 version. Assay: immunoSEQ multiplex PCR; the TCRdb copy retains only in-frame clones and omits some. The sample records 19,000 or so clones, approximately 82% being singletons. The specimen comprised unsorted PBMCs, sampled 0.3 years before starting antiretroviral therapy. The chain couples TRBV7-3 to TRBJ2-7; D may match TRBD1 or TRBD2 (5 bases each). The sequence came from a middle-aged man with HIV. CDR3 in DNA: TGTGCCAGCAGCTTCGGGGACGGGTGGTTGGGAGAGCAGTACTTC. Encoded protein: CASSFGDGWLGEQYF.